These T cell receptor beta chains were read from a single sample in a study of cytomegalovirus exposure and HLA in healthy donors. Clones were read by immunoSEQ multiplex PCR, and TCRdb kept only the in-frame ones, dropping some. The profile covers approximately 150,000 clones, with 75% appearing a single time and more than 2.5% taken by the ten largest. Sequencing was performed on PBMCs. The receptors originated from a man between 35 and 55 years old in good health and CMV-seronegative. Both conserved end residues are part of each CDR3. Fields, in order: CDR3 DNA, CDR3 protein, D gene, V gene, J gene, clone size. The D gene is left open where the match is weak. Size is omitted from some rows. Given values are once, few, many or a class for expanded clones.

TGTGCTAGTGGTTTGGCGAACGGACAGCCCATGAACACTGAAGCTTTCTTT	CASGLANGQPMNTEAFF	-	TRBV12-5	TRBJ1-1	-
TGTGCCAGCCGAACGGGGGGGCTCGGGGAGACCCAGTACTTC	CASRTGGLGETQYF	TRBD2	TRBV6-5	TRBJ2-5	many
TGCGCCAGCAGCCAAGATAGTCCAGGGCAATCCCTGAACACTGAAGCTTTCTTT	CASSQDSPGQSLNTEAFF	-	TRBV4-3	TRBJ1-1	-
TGTGCCAGCAGCTTGTTAGGTGGAGGGCGGGACACTGAAGCTTTCTTT	CASSLLGGGRDTEAFF	-	TRBV5-6	TRBJ1-1	few
TGCGCCAGCAGCCAAGATCCGTTCGCAACCGGAGAAAATTCACCCCTCCACTTT	CASSQDPFATGENSPLHF	-	TRBV4-1	TRBJ1-6	-
TGCGCCAGCAGCTCGCGGGCCGATAATGAAAAACTGTTTTTT	CASSSRADNEKLFF	-	TRBV5-1	TRBJ1-4	-
TGTGCCAGCAGCTCCGGGGGGGAACAGCCCCAGCATTTT	CASSSGGEQPQHF	-	TRBV5-4	TRBJ1-5	-
TGTGCCAGCAGGCCGACTAGCGGGGGGACCCAGTACTTC	CASRPTSGGTQYF	TRBD2	TRBV2	TRBJ2-5	-
TGTGCCAGCACCCAAAGAGCCATTTCTAGCACAGATACGCAGTATTTT	CASTQRAISSTDTQYF	-	TRBV7-9	TRBJ2-3	-
TGTGCCAGCAGGGGACAAGTCTACGAGCAGTACTTC	CASRGQVYEQYF	-	TRBV2	TRBJ2-7	-
TGCAGCGTTGATGGACTGCCCTATGGCTACACCTTC	CSVDGLPYGYTF	-	TRBV29-1	TRBJ1-2	-
TGCGCCAGCAGTGAGTCGAAAGGCGGTTTCACCGGGGAGCTGTTTTTT	CASSESKGGFTGELFF	-	TRBV10-1	TRBJ2-2	-
TGTGCCAGCAGCCCCTCGGGACAGGCAGAAGAGACCCAGTACTTC	CASSPSGQAEETQYF	TRBD1	TRBV28	TRBJ2-5	-
TGTGCCAGCAGTATGAACATTGAGACCCAGTACTTC	CASSMNIETQYF	-	TRBV2	TRBJ2-5	-
TGTGCCAGCAGCTCTCGGGGGGGTCGAATGGGAGAGACCCAGTACTTC	CASSSRGGRMGETQYF	TRBD2	TRBV7-2	TRBJ2-5	few
TGTGCCAGCAGTGAAAGTATACAGATATATAATTCACCCCTCCACTTT	CASSESIQIYNSPLHF	-	TRBV6-1	TRBJ1-6	-
TGCAGCGTCTTGACAGGGTCGGACTATGGCTACACCTTC	CSVLTGSDYGYTF	TRBD1	TRBV29-1	TRBJ1-2	few
TGTGCCAGCAGACCGACAGACACAGATACGCAGTATTTT	CASRPTDTDTQYF	-	TRBV6-5	TRBJ2-3	-
TGTGCCAGTAGTATCGGGTTTGTGGACAGGGGACCTTATAGCAATCAGCCCCAGCATTTT	CASSIGFVDRGPYSNQPQHF	TRBD1	TRBV19	TRBJ1-5	-
TGTGCCAGCAGTTTTAGTTCTAGGCCGGGGACCCAGTACTTC	CASSFSSRPGTQYF	-	TRBV28	TRBJ2-5	-
TGCAGCGCGCGTAGGGAGCCGGAGCAGTACTTC	CSARREPEQYF	-	TRBV29-1	TRBJ2-7	-
TGTGCCTGGGCCAGGCCAGGGGGCGACTATGGCTACACCTTC	CAWARPGGDYGYTF	TRBD1	TRBV30	TRBJ1-2	-
TGCGCCAGCAGCTTCGACCTAGTGGGTTATGGCTACACCTTC	CASSFDLVGYGYTF	-	TRBV5-1	TRBJ1-2	-
TGTGCCAGCAGCCTAAGACAGGGGAACACAGATACGCAGTATTTT	CASSLRQGNTDTQYF	TRBD1	TRBV6-5	TRBJ2-3	few
TGTGCCAGTAGTTCACCGGGACAGGCCTACGAGCAGTACTTC	CASSSPGQAYEQYF	TRBD1	TRBV19	TRBJ2-7	-